Listed here are 9 T cell receptor beta chains from one sample, sequenced in a study of human T cells and chemical hapten exposure. TCRdb used MiXCR to reprocess the RACE reads, holding one entry per CDR3 protein. This table holds 180,000 or so distinct CDR3 sequences, approximately 26% found once. The sample's time point: patch test 3, about 24 weeks after DPC sensitization. As to treatment: therapeutic diphenylcyclopropenone sensitization with weekly scalp DPC. The sequenced sample was whole blood, obtained in connection with sensitization to the hapten diphenylcyclopropenone (DPC). These receptors came from a woman aged 35 to 49 with alopecia areata. Some clones in this sample may be carry-over from other donors' samples.

This clonotype was counted a few times. The chain joins TRBV6-5 to TRBJ1-2, with D possibly being TRBD1 (5 bases). Germline loops: CDR1 MNHEY, CDR2 SVGAGI. V shed 2 bases and J shed 5 bases, with 18 bases lying between them. The CDR3 is 16 residues long. As DNA, the CDR3 is TGTGCCAGCAGTTACGAGTGGACTGGAAGGGGTTATGGCTACACCTTC. Its protein is CASSYEWTGRGYGYTF.

The J gene is TRBJ2-4, the V gene TRBV2, with D possibly being TRBD1 (6 bases). CDR1 is SNHLY and CDR2 is FYNNEI in the germline V gene. V lost 7 bases, J lost 0 bases, and 19 bases lay in between. The CDR3 sequence is 17 residues long. Written as DNA, the CDR3 is TGTGCCAGCACTGGTACAGGGCCCCCCGTAGCCAAAAACATTCAGTACTTC. Its protein product is CASTGTGPPVAKNIQYF.

This clonotype was detected only a few times. The rearrangement joins TRBV3-2 to TRBJ1-4; the D call TRBD1 from the table was never checked on the DNA. TRBV3-2 corresponds to a pseudogene. This CDR3 contains 15 residues. The CDR3 DNA sequence: TGTGCCAGCAGCCAGTTACAGGGGGCGGATGAAAAACTGTTTTTT. Protein product: CASSQLQGADEKLFF.

There are a few counts of this clonotype. This sequence joins TRBV4-3 and TRBJ1-1, with D unresolved. Germline CDR1 is LGHNA and CDR2 is YSLEER. The CDR3 spans 15 residues. V was clipped by 3 bases and J by 2 bases, with 13 bases between them. In DNA, the CDR3 is TGCGCCAGCAGCCAGGCGACAAGACATAACACTGAAGCTTTCTTT. It translates to CASSQATRHNTEAFF.

J is TRBJ2-7 and V is TRBV20-1; TRBD1 might be the D (6 bases). The CDR3 spans 13 residues. V dropped 6 bases and J dropped 3 bases, with 15 bases sitting between them. Germline V gives CDR1 DFQATT, CDR2 SNEGSKA (reference sequence). As DNA, the CDR3 is TGCAGTGCCTATAAGGGGGTTGTCTACGAGCAGTACTTC. It codes for CSAYKGVVYEQYF.

The chain carries TRBV7-2 and TRBJ2-2, with no clear D. V lost 5 bases to trimming and J lost 0 bases, with 7 bases between them. The CDR3 sequence is 14 residues long. The V gene's germline CDR1 is SGHTA and CDR2 FQGNSA. This CDR3 is CASSRSSNTGELFF. The CDR3 DNA reads TGTGCCAGCAGCCGAAGTTCGAACACCGGGGAGCTGTTTTTT.

This clonotype showed up just a few times. J is TRBJ2-7 and V is TRBV20-1, with D perhaps TRBD1 (5 bases). The V end was cut by 5 bases, the J end by 0 bases, with 17 bases between. Germline V gene data show CDR1 as DFQATT and CDR2 as SNEGSKA (reference sequence). The CDR3 is made up of 15 amino acids. CDR3 nucleotides: TGCAGTGCTCCCGACAGAGCCAAACTCTCCTACGAGCAGTACTTC. Translated: CSAPDRAKLSYEQYF.

This clonotype was observed a handful of times. This chain uses TRBV20-1 with TRBJ1-2; 7 bases agree with TRBD1. V dropped 6 bases and J dropped 2; count of bases not matched to a gene: 6. The CDR3 is made up of 13 amino acids. The V gene's germline CDR1 is DFQATT and CDR2 SNEGSKA (reference sequence). For the CDR3, the DNA is TGCAGTGCCCCATTGACAGGGAACTATGGCTACACCTTC. This codes for CSAPLTGNYGYTF.

This rearrangement joins TRBV7-9 to TRBJ2-7; the match to TRBD2 covers 7 bases. The ends lost 5 bases at V and 2 bases at J; junction bases unmatched: 6. The CDR3 length is 14 residues. The V gene's germline CDR1 is SEHNR and CDR2 FQNEAQ (reference sequence). DNA of the CDR3: TGTGCCAGCAGCGGGAGGGACGACACCTACGAGCAGTACTTC. Protein sequence: CASSGRDDTYEQYF.